The 12 T cell receptor beta chains presented below share a single source sample, sequenced in a study of a mutant IDH1 vaccine in newly diagnosed glioma. Time point given: week 35, safety follow-up. Topical imiquimod accompanied each vaccine dose, which consisted of 300 ug of mutant IDH1 20-mer peptide. Sequencing was performed with immunoSEQ multiplex PCR; in TCRdb, only in-frame clones are kept and a portion is missing. This table has tens of thousands of clones, less than 90% appearing once. Their antigens are not known. The sequencing here drew on PBMCs, taken from a glioma patient whose treatment included an IDH1 peptide vaccine. The receptors come from a woman aged 18-30 years with glioma.

The chain has TRBV19 and TRBJ2-5; 7 nucleotides line up with TRBD1. The CDR3 is 15 residues long. Germline values: CDR1 LNHDA, CDR2 SQIVND (reference sequence). The ends lost 4 bases at V and 3 bases at J; junction bases unmatched: 8. In nucleotides, the CDR3 is TGTGCCAGTAGTACAGGGGGAACACTGGAAGAGACCCAGTACTTC. It encodes CASSTGGTLEETQYF.

This clone was picked up one time. V usage is TRBV5-4 and J usage is TRBJ2-2; the D is unclear. Germline V gives CDR1 SGHNT, CDR2 YYREEE (reference sequence). The V and J ends lost 4 bases and 2 bases respectively, with 6 bases between them. The CDR3 sequence is 13 residues long. The CDR3: CASSPYNTGELFF. For the CDR3, the DNA is TGTGCCAGCAGCCCCTATAACACCGGGGAGCTGTTTTTT. The full variable domain, its missing parts supplied by reference TRBV5-4 and TRBJ2-2, is ETGVTQSPTHLIKTRGQQVTLRCSSQSGHNTVSWYQQALGQGPQFIFQYYREEENGRGNFPPRFSGLQFPNYSSELNVNALELDDSALYLCASSPYNTGELFFGEGSRLTVL.

The chain links TRBV19 to TRBJ1-5, with TRBD1 matching over 7 bases. This CDR3 contains 18 residues. Germline V gives CDR1 LNHDA, CDR2 SQIVND (reference sequence). After removal of 2 bases from V and 0 bases from J, the junction contained 10 bases not matched to a gene. CDR3 nucleotide sequence: TGTGCCAGTAGTATATCGCGACAGGGAGGAAATAGCAATCAGCCCCAGCATTTT. Amino acid sequence: CASSISRQGGNSNQPQHF. The whole variable domain, remainder taken from reference TRBV19 and TRBJ1-5, is DGGITQSPKYLFRKEGQNVTLSCEQNLNHDAMYWYRQDPGQGLRLIYYSQIVNDFQKGDIAEGYSVSREKKESFPLTVTSAQKNPTAFYLCASSISRQGGNSNQPQHFGDGTRLSIL.

The chain links TRBV19 to TRBJ1-3; possibly TRBD1 for D (6 bases). Germline lookup yields CDR1 LNHDA and CDR2 SQIVND (reference sequence). This CDR3 has 14 amino acids. Trimming took off 7 bases at V and 0 bases at J, with 10 bases between the two ends. The CDR3 sequence is CASTPGDSGNTIYF. CDR3 nucleotide sequence: TGTGCCAGTACCCCAGGGGACTCTGGAAACACCATATATTTT.

The gene calls are TRBV18 and TRBJ2-3; TRBD1 might be the D (6 bases). The CDR3 totals 14 residues. Germline CDR1 reads KGHSH; CDR2 reads LQKENI. V was pared by 3 bases and J by 4 bases, with 11 bases between. The CDR3 reads CASSPSDSSDTQYF. Here the CDR3 DNA reads TGTGCCAGCTCACCCTCGGACAGCTCAGATACGCAGTATTTT.

The V and J genes are TRBV5-1 and TRBJ2-4; D might be TRBD1 or TRBD2, each matching 5 bases. The CDR3 is 17 residues long. Germline CDR1 SGHRS, CDR2 YFSETQ. Trimming cost V 4 bases and J 0 bases, with 17 bases left between them. DNA for the CDR3: TGCGCCAGCAGCGGGGGTTCTGCGGCAGTAGCCAAAAACATTCAGTACTTC. Translation gives CASSGGSAAVAKNIQYF.

This sequence joins TRBV5-1 and TRBJ2-3; TRBD1 might be the D (6 bases). Germline CDR1 is SGHRS and CDR2 is YFSETQ. Trimming pared 3 bases from V and 0 bases from J, leaving 14 bases between. This CDR3 is built from 16 residues. The CDR3 sequence: CASSSGQMISTDTQYF. CDR3 sequence (DNA): TGCGCCAGCAGCTCTGGACAGATGATTAGCACAGATACGCAGTATTTT.

The V and J genes are TRBV7-9 and TRBJ2-7; D is possibly TRBD2 (6 bases). Trimming took off 3 bases at V and 6 bases at J, with 12 bases between the two ends. The length of the CDR3 is 13 residues. Germline lookup yields CDR1 SEHNR and CDR2 FQNEAQ (reference sequence). The CDR3 region has the DNA TGTGCCAGCAGCTTGCCGGGAGCTGGCGAGCAGTACTTC. It is translated as CASSLPGAGEQYF.

This clone was seen just once. V is TRBV19 and J is TRBJ1-2; D ambiguous. Germline V gene sequence: CDR1 LNHDA, CDR2 SQIVND (reference sequence). The germline V and J ends were trimmed by 6 bases and 0 bases, with 8 bases remaining between them. This CDR3 is 13 amino acids long. The CDR3 loop is CASREAANYGYTF. The CDR3, as DNA: TGTGCCAGTAGGGAAGCCGCTAACTATGGCTACACCTTC.

This chain uses TRBV12-5 with TRBJ2-5; 12 bases fit TRBD2. The V segment lost 4 bases and the J segment 0 bases; nucleotides outside the gene matches: 9. The CDR3 runs to 18 residues. Germline CDR1 LGHNT, CDR2 FRNRAP. As DNA, the CDR3 is TGTGCTAGTGGTTCCCCTCCCACTAGCGGGAGGTACCAAGAGACCCAGTACTTC. Residues: CASGSPPTSGRYQETQYF.

The chain is built from TRBV6-1 and TRBJ2-3; 10 bases are a match to TRBD2. The V gene's germline CDR1 is MNHNS and CDR2 SASEGT. With 2 bases clipped from V and 0 bases from J, the junction kept 2 bases outside the gene matches. This CDR3 is 16 amino acids long. CDR3 nucleotide sequence: TGTGCCAGCAGTGAACTAGCGGGGGCTAGCACAGATACGCAGTATTTT. This gives the protein CASSELAGASTDTQYF.

The chain couples TRBV4-3 to TRBJ2-7, with D perhaps TRBD2 (6 bases). The germline V gene encodes CDR1 LGHNA and CDR2 YSLEER. V lost 1 base and J lost 4, with 17 bases in between. CDR3 length: 16 amino acids. The DNA for the CDR3 is TGCGCCAGCAGCCAAGTGGGCAACGGGGGAAGATACGAGCAGTACTTC. Its protein product is CASSQVGNGGRYEQYF.